This TCR beta chain was found in a study of shared clonotypes between healthy human individuals. For the study at large: CD4 naive and memory got three plates each, CD8 naive two, CD8 memory one. General study points: Some clonotypes were shared by all four sorted-subset donors, while others were not shared. The non-shared ones had lower generation probabilities than the shared ones. Genetic and exposure-history diversity was limited by the small donor number.

The germline CDR1 and CDR2 sequences are SGHRS and YFSETQ. There are 14 residues in the CDR3. Between the trimmed V and J ends, which lost 4 bases and 4 bases, there was a span of 15 bases. Assay: immunoSEQ multiplex PCR; the TCRdb copy retains only in-frame clones and omits some. The profile shows roughly 1 million clones, 70% to 80% of them singletons. As for this clone: Its antigen remains unknown.

V and J are TRBV5-1 and TRBJ2-7; D is ambiguous. The TCR originated in a man between 18 and 29 years old in good health. Some clones in this sample may be carry-over from other donors' samples. The sequencing sample was made of memory CD4+ T cells from PBMCs. This sample's subset: CD45RA-negative fraction. The CDR3 sequence is CASSPNGPSYEQYF. The CDR3 DNA sequence: TGCGCCAGCAGCCCTAATGGGCCTTCATACGAGCAGTACTTC.